The 31 T cell receptor beta chains presented below share a single source sample, sequenced in a study of T cell responses to AZD1222 COVID-19 vaccine. The method was immunoSEQ multiplex PCR; TCRdb's version includes in-frame clones alone and lacks a portion of them. The table records around 150,000 clones, about 95% of them present only once. This sample comprised peripheral blood, obtained on day 0 of AZD1222 vaccination. All receptors come from an adult in good health.

In DNA, the CDR3 is TGTGCCAGCAGCTTGCACGAGAGTAGCCGGGTAGATACGCAGTATTTT. It is translated as CASSLHESSRVDTQYF. The chain recombines TRBV5-8 with TRBJ2-3; the D is unclear. Germline-derived CDR1 and CDR2 are SGHTS and YDEGEE. This CDR3 comprises 16 residues. V was clipped by 1 base and J by 5 bases, with 17 bases between them.

The chain employs TRBV4-1 and TRBJ1-4, with no clear D. With 5 bases removed from V and 6 bases from J, the gap between germline ends came to 13 bases. Germline CDR1 reads MGHRA; CDR2 reads YSYEKL. This CDR3 is built from 14 residues. This CDR3 reads CASSSAGGDEKLFF. The DNA for the CDR3 is TGCGCCAGCAGCTCCGCGGGTGGGGATGAAAAACTGTTTTTT.

V usage is TRBV28 and J usage is TRBJ2-1; 9 nucleotides align to TRBD2. CDR1 is MDHEN, CDR2 SYDVKM, per germline. J lost 7 bases, V lost 7 bases, and 14 bases had no gene match. The CDR3 runs to 16 residues. The CDR3 DNA reads as TGTGCCAGCACCCCTTCCGCGGGGGGGGGCGGAAATGAGCAGTTCTTC. Its translation: CASTPSAGGGGNEQFF.

Written as DNA, the CDR3 is TGTGCCAGCAGAATCACAGTTACAGGGACTCGTTGGACAGATACGCAGTATTTT. Translated: CASRITVTGTRWTDTQYF. This chain links TRBV27 with TRBJ2-3; either TRBD1 or TRBD2 may fit D (6 bases each). Trimming took off 6 bases at V and 3 bases at J, with 25 bases between the two ends. Germline V gene data show CDR1 as MNHEY and CDR2 as SMNVEV (reference sequence). CDR3 length equals 18 residues.

The chain couples TRBV7-9 to TRBJ2-5; D is uncertain. CDR3 length: 13 amino acids. The ends were cut back, 5 bases at V and 5 bases at J, with 12 bases in the middle. Germline V gene lookup returns CDR1 SEHNR and CDR2 FQNEAQ (reference sequence). CDR3 region: CASSPPVGETQYF. The CDR3 nucleotides read TGTGCCAGCAGCCCCCCTGTGGGTGAGACCCAGTACTTC. Complete variable domain (other parts from reference TRBV7-9 and TRBJ2-5): DTGVSQNPRHKITKRGQNVTFRCDPISEHNRLYWYRQTLGQGPEFLTYFQNEAQLEKSRLLSDRFSAERPKGSFSTLEIQRTEQGDSAMYLCASSPPVGETQYFGPGTRLLVL.

The chain joins TRBV7-6 to TRBJ2-6; D unresolved. Trimming removed 5 bases at V and 0 bases at J, with 8 bases between. The CDR3 runs 15 residues. Germline V gene sequence: CDR1 SGHVS, CDR2 FNYEAQ. CDR3 bases: TGTGCCAGCAGCGCCGTTAGCTCTGGGGCCAACGTCCTGACTTTC. Protein sequence: CASSAVSSGANVLTF.

The chain is built from TRBV19 and TRBJ1-6, with unresolved D. The CDR3 is 17 residues long. Germline assignment: CDR1 LNHDA and CDR2 SQIVND (reference sequence). V dropped 5 bases and J dropped 10 bases, with 24 bases sitting between them. CDR3: CASSLHTRPGTGSPLHF. The CDR3 DNA is TGTGCCAGTAGTCTTCATACCCGTCCCGGTACGGGGTCACCCCTCCACTTT.

The V call is TRBV6-5, the J call TRBJ2-1; the match to TRBD1 covers 7 bases. This CDR3 comprises 12 residues. V was pared by 6 bases and J by 16 bases, with 12 bases of the junction left unmatched. Per the germline V gene, CDR1 is MNHEY and CDR2 is SVGAGI. The CDR3, as DNA: TGTGCCAGCAGATACCCGGGACAGCCTAATTTCTTC. Translated, it gives CASRYPGQPNFF.

This chain links TRBV7-9 with TRBJ2-1; 10 bases align to TRBD2. Germline V gene lookup returns CDR1 SEHNR and CDR2 FQNEAQ (reference sequence). This CDR3 region has 15 residues. The junction had 8 bases not matched to a gene; V was cut back by 6 bases and J by 6 bases. The CDR3 DNA reads as TGTGCCAGCAGGATGGGTCTAGCGGGAGTCAATGAGCAGTTCTTC. Translated: CASRMGLAGVNEQFF.

This chain joins TRBV19 and TRBJ2-7, with 8 bases lining up with TRBD1. Germline CDR1 LNHDA, CDR2 SQIVND (reference sequence). The CDR3 contains 15 residues. V shed 4 bases and J 3 bases; nucleotides not matched to a gene: 8. CDR3 protein: CASSTGDRYLYEQYV. CDR3 sequence (DNA): TGTGCCAGTAGTACCGGGGACAGGTACCTCTACGAGCAGTACGTC.

This clone was seen just once. The chain uses TRBV11-1 and TRBJ2-1; the D is unclear. Germline V CDR1 and CDR2: SGHAT, FQDESV (reference sequence). This CDR3 has 13 residues. V lost 1 base, J lost 8 bases, and 9 bases lay in between. Here the CDR3 DNA reads TGTGCCAGCAGCTTAGGTAGTTACTATGAGCAGTTCTTC. Protein: CASSLGSYYEQFF.

The sample holds one count of this clone. The rearrangement links TRBV28 to TRBJ1-1, with D hard to call. Germline CDR1 MDHEN, CDR2 SYDVKM. Trimming took 2 bases from V and 4 from J, leaving 2 bases between them. This CDR3 is built from 11 residues. Here the CDR3 reads CASSLSTEAFF. The CDR3 DNA reads TGTGCCAGCAGTTTAAGCACTGAAGCTTTCTTT.

The chain links TRBV16 to TRBJ2-2; 7 bases agree with TRBD2. The germline V gene encodes CDR1 KGHSY and CDR2 FQNENV. The V segment lost 6 bases and the J segment 5 bases; nucleotides outside the gene matches: 9. This CDR3 has 15 amino acids. CDR3 loop: CASSQLAPGTGELFF. The CDR3 coding sequence is TGTGCCAGCAGTCAACTAGCGCCAGGAACCGGGGAGCTGTTTTTT.

V and J are TRBV18 and TRBJ1-6, with TRBD1 as a possible D gene (6 bases). The ends were cut back, 2 bases at V and 9 bases at J, with 23 bases in the middle. The CDR3 spans 18 residues. Germline V gene data show CDR1 as KGHSH and CDR2 as LQKENI. The CDR3 DNA sequence: TGTGCCAGCTCACCAACAGGGACGGGCGCGGGGAGGGGTTCACCCCTCCACTTT. Translation: CASSPTGTGAGRGSPLHF.

The V gene is TRBV29-1, the J gene TRBJ2-3; 7 bases agree with TRBD1. V lost 3 bases and J lost 3; bases outside the gene matches: 3. The CDR3 contains 13 residues. Germline V gene sequence: CDR1 SQVTM, CDR2 ANQGSEA. Here the CDR3 reads CSVDKGATDTQYF. As DNA, the CDR3 is TGCAGCGTTGATAAGGGGGCGACAGATACGCAGTATTTT.

CDR3 protein: CASSHTFSGANVLTF. As DNA, the CDR3 is TGTGCCAGCAGCCATACCTTCTCTGGGGCCAACGTCCTGACTTTC. The genes are TRBV4-2 and TRBJ2-6; D gene unclear. V gave up 3 bases and J gave up 0 bases, with 6 bases separating them. The CDR3 totals 15 residues. CDR1 is LGHNA and CDR2 is YNFKEQ in the germline V gene.

The DNA for the CDR3 is TGCGCCAGCAGCTATAGACAGGGACCCGCCATGAACACTGAAGCTTTCTTT. Amino acids: CASSYRQGPAMNTEAFF. The chain combines TRBV5-1 with TRBJ1-1; 7 nucleotides match TRBD1. V shed 3 bases, J shed 0 bases, and the junction held 11 bases outside the gene matches. The CDR3 length is 17 residues. Per the germline V gene, CDR1 is SGHRS and CDR2 is YFSETQ.

The chain uses TRBV30 and TRBJ1-2; no clear D gene. Looked up from germline, CDR1 is GTSNPN and CDR2 is SVGIG (reference sequence). The V and J ends lost 2 bases and 6 bases respectively, with 10 bases between them. The CDR3 has 12 residues. CDR3 sequence (DNA): TGTGCCTGGAGTATGAGAGGGCATGGCTACACCTTC. Protein: CAWSMRGHGYTF.

The chain employs TRBV11-3 and TRBJ2-1; tentatively, D is TRBD1 or TRBD2 (6 bases each). V gave up 5 bases and J gave up 9 bases, with 17 bases separating them. Per the germline V gene, CDR1 is SGHNT and CDR2 is YENEEA. The CDR3 sequence is 14 residues long. The CDR3 nucleotides read TGTGCCAGCAGCCCCTTCCGGGGGCGGGGTGAGCAGTTCTTC. It translates to CASSPFRGRGEQFF.

V gene TRBV4-1 combines with J gene TRBJ1-2, with TRBD1 as a possible D gene (6 bases). Trimming pared 1 base from V and 2 bases from J, leaving 11 bases between. In germline, CDR1 is MGHRA, CDR2 YSYEKL. This CDR3 has 15 residues. CDR3 protein: CASSQAYRVNYGYTF. CDR3 nucleotide sequence: TGCGCCAGCAGCCAAGCATACAGGGTGAACTATGGCTACACCTTC.

V and J are TRBV5-6 and TRBJ1-1; no clear D. The V gene lost 1 base and the J gene lost 1 base, with 5 bases spanning the gap. This CDR3 is 13 amino acids long. The germline gives CDR1 SGHDT, CDR2 YYEEEE. The DNA for the CDR3 is TGTGCCAGCAGCTTGCGGCCGAACACTGAAGCTTTCTTT. Its protein product is CASSLRPNTEAFF.

This sequence joins TRBV24-1 and TRBJ1-2, with a weak D call TRBD1 (6 bases). This CDR3 region has 15 residues. Germline V gene lookup returns CDR1 KGHDR and CDR2 SFDVKD. Trimming removed 5 bases from V and 4 bases from J, with 16 bases in between. CDR3 region: CATSGRQVNLYGYTF. Here the CDR3 DNA reads TGTGCCACCAGTGGACGACAGGTAAACCTCTATGGCTACACCTTC.

The chain combines TRBV28 with TRBJ1-4; no clear D. The germline V gene encodes CDR1 MDHEN and CDR2 SYDVKM. The V end lost 1 base, the J end lost 7 bases, and 1 base lay between the germline ends. The CDR3 is 11 amino acids. CDR3 loop: CASSLFEKLFF. Here the CDR3 DNA reads TGTGCCAGCAGTTTATTTGAAAAACTGTTTTTT.

To note about this clone: At the DNA level, this CDR3 is encoded by other sequences in the same sample as well. The rearrangement uses TRBV5-1 and TRBJ1-2; 9 positions agree with TRBD1. J was trimmed by 2 bases and V by 4 bases; bases with no gene match: 3. CDR1 is SGHRS and CDR2 is YFSETQ in the germline V gene. This CDR3 has 14 residues. The CDR3 sequence is CASSPGQGNYGYTF. Here the CDR3 DNA reads TGCGCCAGCAGCCCCGGACAGGGGAACTATGGCTACACCTTC.

This sequence joins TRBV4-2 and TRBJ2-5; 8 nucleotides agree with TRBD2. Trimming took 1 base from V and 7 from J; bases not matched to a gene: 8. CDR3 size: 15 residues. CDR1 and CDR2 from the germline V gene are LGHNA and YNFKEQ. CDR3 amino acids: CASSQGNSGEGTQYF. The CDR3 nucleotides read TGTGCCAGCAGCCAAGGAAATAGCGGGGAGGGGACCCAGTACTTC.

This clone was seen only once. This chain connects TRBV28 to TRBJ2-7, with 8 bases lining up with TRBD1. In germline, CDR1 is MDHEN, CDR2 SYDVKM. V lost 2 bases to trimming and J lost 6 bases; unmatched junction nucleotides: 9. The CDR3 covers 15 residues. The CDR3 sequence is CASSLGQGAFFEQYV. The DNA of the CDR3 is TGTGCCAGCAGTTTAGGGCAGGGGGCTTTTTTCGAGCAGTACGTC.

V and J are TRBV7-9 and TRBJ1-3, with no clear D. Deletions cut 6 bases from V and 1 base from J, with 4 bases between. The CDR3 consists of 12 residues. Germline CDR1 and CDR2: SEHNR and FQNEAQ (reference sequence). In DNA, the CDR3 is TGTGCCAGCAGGATGTCTGGAAACACCATATATTTT. The encoded protein is CASRMSGNTIYF.

The chain employs TRBV2 and TRBJ1-1; tentatively, D is TRBD1 (6 bases). Trimming cost V 4 bases and J 5 bases, with 11 bases left between them. The CDR3 spans 13 residues. Per the germline V gene, CDR1 is SNHLY and CDR2 is FYNNEI. The CDR3 sequence: CASSGVRGTEAFF. The CDR3 coding sequence is TGTGCCAGCAGTGGCGTCAGGGGTACTGAAGCTTTCTTT. Using reference TRBV2 and TRBJ1-1 for the parts outside the CDR3, the full variable domain is EPEVTQTPSHQVTQMGQEVILRCVPISNHLYFYWYRQILGQKVEFLVSFYNNEISEKSEIFDDQFSVERPDGSNFTLKIRSTKLEDSAMYFCASSGVRGTEAFFGQGTRLTVV.

The genes are TRBV7-9 and TRBJ1-2; weak D call: TRBD1 (5 bases). The V end lost 3 bases, the J end lost 2 bases, and 16 bases lay between the germline ends. This CDR3 is 16 amino acids long. Germline V lookup: CDR1 SEHNR, CDR2 FQNEAQ (reference sequence). The CDR3 spells CASSFATGTSNYGYTF. The CDR3 DNA is TGTGCCAGCAGCTTCGCTACCGGGACGTCAAACTATGGCTACACCTTC.

The chain carries TRBV5-1 and TRBJ1-5, with D unresolved. The CDR3 runs to 14 residues. From germline, CDR1 is SGHRS and CDR2 YFSETQ. V dropped 4 bases and J dropped 8 bases, with 16 bases sitting between them. CDR3 loop: CASSLTPAAEPQHF. The CDR3 nucleotides are TGCGCCAGCAGCCTCACCCCGGCAGCAGAGCCCCAGCATTTT. Variable domain in full (rest from reference TRBV5-1 and TRBJ1-5): KAGVTQTPRYLIKTRGQQVTLSCSPISGHRSVSWYQQTPGQGLQFLFEYFSETQRNKGNFPGRFSGRQFSNSRSEMNVSTLELGDSALYLCASSLTPAAEPQHFGDGTRLSIL.

This chain uses TRBV7-9 with TRBJ1-2; no firm D call. The CDR3 covers 14 residues. Trimming took off 2 bases at V and 0 bases at J, with 7 bases between the two ends. CDR1 SEHNR and CDR2 FQNEAQ come from the germline V gene (reference sequence). The CDR3 reads CASSLISSNYGYTF. The CDR3 DNA reads TGTGCCAGCAGCTTAATTTCGTCTAACTATGGCTACACCTTC. The full variable domain, completed using reference TRBV7-9 and TRBJ1-2, is DTGVSQNPRHKITKRGQNVTFRCDPISEHNRLYWYRQTLGQGPEFLTYFQNEAQLEKSRLLSDRFSAERPKGSFSTLEIQRTEQGDSAMYLCASSLISSNYGYTFGSGTRLTVV.